These 9 T cell receptor beta chains were sequenced from one sample in a study of beta chain features in type 1 diabetes. Expressed TCRB transcripts were sequenced, since all the RNA that had been isolated was reverse transcribed. Measured with immunoSEQ multiplex PCR; TCRdb has only the in-frame clones, and not every one. The sample carries more than 350,000 clones, about an eighth recorded once. The sample comprised naive CD4+ T cells from blood. These receptors were taken from a woman aged 18-30 years in good health.

The chain couples TRBV5-1 to TRBJ2-3; 7 positions agree with TRBD2. V shed 4 bases, J shed 1 base, and the junction held 3 bases outside the gene matches. Germline lookup yields CDR1 SGHRS and CDR2 YFSETQ. The CDR3 spans 14 residues. The CDR3: CASSRAGRTDTQYF. DNA for the CDR3: TGCGCCAGCAGCCGAGCGGGGCGCACAGATACGCAGTATTTT.

The V gene is TRBV18, the J gene TRBJ2-7; the D gene could be TRBD1 or TRBD2 (5 bases each). This CDR3 contains 17 residues. V was shortened by 0 bases and J by 3 bases, with 18 bases between the two germline ends. Germline-derived CDR1 and CDR2 are KGHSH and LQKENI. This CDR3 is CASSPPRGSSAHYEQYF. The CDR3 region has the DNA TGTGCCAGCTCACCACCACGGGGCAGCTCGGCACACTACGAGCAGTACTTC.

This clone turned up a few times. The V and J genes are TRBV5-1 and TRBJ2-7; TRBD2 matches at 14 bases. In germline, CDR1 is SGHRS, CDR2 YFSETQ. The junction had 8 bases not matched to a gene; V was cut back by 2 bases and J by 4 bases. This CDR3 region has 17 residues. CDR3 DNA sequence: TGCGCCAGCAGCTTAGCCGGGACTAGCGGGAGTAGATACGAGCAGTACTTC. This encodes CASSLAGTSGSRYEQYF.

The chain couples TRBV7-9 to TRBJ2-1; 12 nucleotides match TRBD1. The germline V gene has CDR1 SEHNR and CDR2 FQNEAQ (reference sequence). The CDR3 length is 16 residues. V lost 7 bases and J lost 5; bases outside the gene matches: 9. The CDR3 sequence is CASIFWGQGANNEQFF. CDR3 DNA sequence: TGTGCCAGCATTTTTTGGGGACAGGGGGCGAACAATGAGCAGTTCTTC.

The chain combines TRBV7-8 with TRBJ1-6; D is undetermined. The CDR3 totals 15 residues. Germline-derived CDR1 and CDR2 are SGHVS and FQNEAQ. Trimming cost V 2 bases and J 8 bases, with 13 bases left between them. DNA for the CDR3: TGTGCCAGCAGCTTAAGTCGAAACTCCTATTCACCCCTCCACTTT. This gives the protein CASSLSRNSYSPLHF.

The table lists this clone with a few counts. The genes are TRBV18 and TRBJ1-2; 7 bases line up with TRBD1. The V and J ends lost 6 bases and 3 bases, in that order; junction bases with no gene match: 4. The CDR3 loop spans 13 amino acids. Germline-derived CDR1 and CDR2 are KGHSH and LQKENI. In nucleotides, the CDR3 is TGTGCCAGCTCTCTAACAGGGGACTATGGCTACACCTTC. Encoded protein: CASSLTGDYGYTF.

This clone has only a few counts. The chain has TRBV6-5 and TRBJ2-3; D is uncertain. Germline V gives CDR1 MNHEY, CDR2 SVGAGI. The CDR3 length is 16 residues. V lost 2 bases and J 2 bases, leaving 14 bases between the germline ends. The CDR3 DNA reads as TGTGCCAGCAGTTACGCCTCAAGTCGCCTCACAGATACGCAGTATTTT. Translating gives CASSYASSRLTDTQYF.

This rearrangement joins TRBV7-9 to TRBJ2-4, with TRBD1 matching over 10 bases. The CDR3 length is 15 residues. The germline V gene encodes CDR1 SEHNR and CDR2 FQNEAQ (reference sequence). With V trimmed by 5 bases and J by 9 bases, 10 bases remained unmatched. The CDR3 loop reads CASSRTGTGDGIQYF. CDR3 in DNA: TGTGCCAGCAGCCGCACCGGGACAGGGGATGGCATTCAGTACTTC.

This clone has more than one count but fewer than ten. The chain carries TRBV10-3 and TRBJ2-5, with D perhaps TRBD2 (5 bases). The V gene's germline CDR1 is ENHRY and CDR2 SYGVKD. This CDR3 has 17 residues. Deletions cut 4 bases from V and 1 base from J, with 19 bases between. The CDR3 here is CAISGFNTLGGQETQYF. As DNA, the CDR3 is TGTGCCATCAGTGGTTTTAATACCCTCGGAGGCCAAGAGACCCAGTACTTC.